These T cell receptor beta chains were read from a single sample in a study of OX40 agonist ivuxolimab in advanced cancers. Data came from immunoSEQ multiplex PCR; TCRdb stores just in-frame clones and leaves some out. The top ten clones hold roughly 19% of a sample with 28,000 or so clones, 70% to 90% of them seen once. The sequencing used CD4+ or CD8+ T cells sorted from blood, collected in a trial of the OX40 agonist ivuxolimab. All receptors come from an adult with an advanced solid tumor such as melanoma, head and neck, liver or kidney cancer. CDR3s include the opening cysteine and the closing phenylalanine or tryptophan. The D gene is left open where the match is weak. Clone size is shown for a subset of rows, as once, few, many or a class of expanded clone.

>-|16|TRBJ2-7|TRBV5-1|-
TGCGCCAGCAGCCCCGAGGTTACAGAGGTTCCCTACGAGCAGTACTTC
CASSPEVTEVPYEQYF
>TRBD1|16|TRBJ2-5|TRBV7-2|-
TGTGCCAGCAGTGACGTGGGACAGATCCTCGAAGAGACCCAGTACTTC
CASSDVGQILEETQYF
>-|16|TRBJ2-2|TRBV4-1|-
TGCGCCAGCAGCCAACCAAGGGACCCTCCGGCCGGGGAGCTGTTTTTT
CASSQPRDPPAGELFF
>-|14|TRBJ2-7|TRBV6-5|-
TGTGCCAGCAGTTACTCCTACAGAAGCTACGAGCAGTACTTC
CASSYSYRSYEQYF
>-|15|TRBJ1-6|TRBV28|-
TGTGCCAGCACCTCCGCGAGCTCCTATAATTCACCCCTCCACTTT
CASTSASSYNSPLHF
>-|14|TRBJ1-6|TRBV6-1|-
TGTGCCAGCAGTGAAGCGGGGGGAATCCCACCCCTCCACTTT
CASSEAGGIPPLHF
>TRBD2|16|TRBJ2-5|TRBV27|-
TGTGCCAGCAGGCCAGGGACTAGTGGGCTCGTAGAGACCCAGTACTTC
CASRPGTSGLVETQYF
>TRBD2|15|TRBJ2-7|TRBV11-3|medium-sized
TGTGCCAGCAGCTTGTGGCTAGCGGATGCCTACGAGCAGTACTTC
CASSLWLADAYEQYF
>-|12|TRBJ1-1|TRBV25-1|few
TGTGCCAGCAGGCCAGGGACCGCTGAAGCTTTCTTT
CASRPGTAEAFF
>-|14|TRBJ1-4|TRBV28|-
TGTGCCAGTGCTTCGACAGGTCCTAGTGAAAAACTGTTTTTT
CASASTGPSEKLFF
>TRBD2|15|TRBJ2-5|TRBV5-1|-
TGCGCCAGCAGCTCTCCTAGCGGCAAACAAGAGACCCAGTACTTC
CASSSPSGKQETQYF
>-|14|TRBJ1-2|TRBV11-2|-
TGTGCCAGCAGCTTAGATCAGGGGTTGGGAGGCTACACCTTC
CASSLDQGLGGYTF
>-|11|TRBJ2-1|TRBV19|-
TGTGCCAGTAGTCGAGGGGGTGAGCAGTTCTTC
CASSRGGEQFF
>TRBD1|17|TRBJ1-2|TRBV19|-
TGTGCCAGTAGTCCAATGTGGGGGACAGGGTCAAACTATGGCTACACCTTC
CASSPMWGTGSNYGYTF
>TRBD1|14|TRBJ2-7|TRBV5-4|-
TGTGCCAGCAGCCCCGGGACAGGGAATTACGAGCAGTACTTC
CASSPGTGNYEQYF
>TRBD1|14|TRBJ1-1|TRBV19|once
TGTGCCAGTAGTTTCGGGACAGGGACGACTGAAGCTTTCTTT
CASSFGTGTTEAFF
>TRBD1|17|TRBJ1-3|TRBV27|-
TGTGCCAGCAGTTCAAGACAGGGTTCATCCCCCGGAAACACCATATATTTT
CASSSRQGSSPGNTIYF
>TRBD1|15|TRBJ2-7|TRBV28|once
TGTGCCAGCAGCCGGCCGGGACAGGGGGCTAGGGAGCAGTACTTC
CASSRPGQGAREQYF